The next 16 T cell receptor beta chains were all read from a single sample in a study of blood T cell repertoires in COVID-19. Using immunoSEQ multiplex PCR, the repertoire was profiled, and TCRdb retains in-frame clones only, with some absent. In the table there are under 80,000 clones, roughly 72% of which are singletons. Sequencing used peripheral blood. The receptors shown here come from a man aged 55 to 70 with COVID-19, enrolled during active disease.

The genes are TRBV11-3 and TRBJ2-3; D may be TRBD1 (6 bases). Trimming removed 5 bases at V and 9 bases at J, with 12 bases between. Looked up from germline, CDR1 is SGHNT and CDR2 is YENEEA. The length of the CDR3 is 12 residues. The CDR3 loop reads CASSVPQGTQYF. CDR3 sequence (DNA): TGTGCCAGCAGCGTCCCCCAGGGGACGCAGTATTTT.

V and J are TRBV3-1 (or the pseudogene TRBV3-2) and TRBJ2-5; TRBD1 matches 10 bases. The CDR3 sequence is 14 residues long. Germline V lookup: CDR1 LGHDT, CDR2 YNNKEL (reference sequence). With 6 bases clipped from V and 5 bases from J, the junction kept 6 bases outside the gene matches. The CDR3 nucleotides read TGTGCCAGCAGAAGACAGGGGGCGCAGGAGACCCAGTACTTC. Its translation: CASRRQGAQETQYF.

The chain carries TRBV6-5 and TRBJ2-7, with D maybe TRBD2 (6 bases). V dropped 2 bases and J dropped 7 bases, with 12 bases sitting between them. The germline V gene has CDR1 MNHEY and CDR2 SVGAGI. CDR3 size: 13 residues. DNA for the CDR3: TGTGCCAGCAGTTACGACGAGGCGGGGGAGCAGTACTTC. This codes for CASSYDEAGEQYF.

In DNA, the CDR3 is TGCGCCAGCAGATTTAGCACTGAAGCTTTCTTT. Its translation is CASRFSTEAFF. V usage is TRBV5-1 and J usage is TRBJ1-1; D ambiguous. This CDR3 is 11 amino acids long. Germline lookup yields CDR1 SGHRS and CDR2 YFSETQ. V was trimmed by 5 bases and J by 4 bases, leaving 6 bases between them.

At least ten counts were recorded for this clone. The chain links TRBV6-5 to TRBJ2-7, with a weak D call TRBD2 (5 bases). The germline V gene has CDR1 MNHEY and CDR2 SVGAGI. Trimming stripped 2 bases from V and 0 bases from J, with 8 bases between. CDR3 length equals 14 residues. Here the CDR3 DNA reads TGTGCCAGCAGTTACCGGGGTTACTCCTACGAGCAGTACTTC. Encoded protein: CASSYRGYSYEQYF.

V gene TRBV24-1 combines with J gene TRBJ2-3, with TRBD2 identical over 14 bases. The V segment lost 4 bases and the J segment 7 bases; nucleotides outside the gene matches: 6. This CDR3 has 16 amino acids. CDR1 and CDR2 (germline): KGHDR, SFDVKD. CDR3 region: CATSDPTSGRENTQYF. The CDR3 DNA sequence: TGTGCCACCAGTGACCCGACTAGCGGGAGGGAGAATACGCAGTATTTT.

The chain links TRBV6-6 to TRBJ2-2, with TRBD1 identical over 7 bases. After removal of 5 bases from V and 5 bases from J, the junction contained 8 bases not matched to a gene. CDR1 is MNHNY, CDR2 SVGAGI, per germline (reference sequence). This CDR3 region has 15 residues. CDR3 region: CASSLRTGGTGELFF. CDR3 in DNA: TGTGCCAGCAGTCTAAGGACAGGTGGAACCGGGGAGCTGTTTTTT.

V is TRBV2 and J is TRBJ2-7; weak D call: TRBD1 (7 bases). This CDR3 contains 12 residues. V lost 9 bases to trimming and J lost 5 bases, with 14 bases between them. Germline-derived CDR1 and CDR2 are SNHLY and FYNNEI. CDR3 loop: CASGRDRNEQYF. In DNA form, the CDR3 reads TGTGCCAGTGGGCGGGACAGAAACGAGCAGTACTTC.

This chain uses TRBV3-1 (or the pseudogene TRBV3-2) with TRBJ2-5; TRBD1 aligns across 7 bases. V lost 0 bases, J lost 5 bases, and 3 bases stayed unmatched. Germline loops: CDR1 LGHDT, CDR2 YNNKEL (reference sequence). This CDR3 spans 14 amino acids. The CDR3 spells CASSQDYRGETQYF. The CDR3 DNA follows: TGTGCCAGCAGCCAAGACTACAGGGGTGAGACCCAGTACTTC.

This clone has only a few counts. The V and J genes are TRBV12-3 or TRBV12-4 and TRBJ1-1, with D unresolved. This CDR3 has 13 amino acids. V lost 3 bases and J lost 1, with 6 bases in between. CDR3 sequence (DNA): TGTGCCAGCAGTTTCAGTGGGAACACTGAAGCTTTCTTT. Translation: CASSFSGNTEAFF.

This clone was observed a single time. The chain employs TRBV6-5 and TRBJ1-2, with D tentatively TRBD1 (6 bases). Per germline, CDR1 MNHEY and CDR2 SVGAGI. V lost 6 bases and J 6 bases, leaving 14 bases between the germline ends. This CDR3 is built from 13 residues. The CDR3 spells CASRGHGMDGYTF. CDR3 coding DNA: TGTGCCAGCAGGGGACACGGAATGGATGGCTACACCTTC.

The CDR3 DNA is TGTGCCAGCTCACCCCTAGACGACTACGAGCAGTACTTC. Its translation: CASSPLDDYEQYF. The chain links TRBV18 to TRBJ2-7; D is unresolved. CDR3 size: 13 residues. Trimming cost V 3 bases and J 3 bases, with 9 bases left between them. Germline assignment: CDR1 KGHSH and CDR2 LQKENI.

The CDR3 protein is CASSFRDSGNTIYF. The CDR3 coding sequence is TGTGCCAGCAGCTTCAGGGATTCTGGAAACACCATATATTTT. The chain recombines TRBV5-6 with TRBJ1-3; possible D gene TRBD1, 5 bases. The CDR3 is 14 residues long. Germline V CDR1 and CDR2: SGHDT, YYEEEE. V was pared by 2 bases and J by 1 base, with 7 bases between. Full variable domain (missing parts from reference TRBV5-6 and TRBJ1-3): DAGVTQSPTHLIKTRGQQVTLRCSPKSGHDTVSWYQQALGQGPQFIFQYYEEEERQRGNFPDRFSGHQFPNYSSELNVNALLLGDSALYLCASSFRDSGNTIYFGEGSWLTVV.

This sequence joins TRBV28 and TRBJ2-1; D is ambiguous. The germline V gene has CDR1 MDHEN and CDR2 SYDVKM. V lost 5 bases, J lost 8 bases, and 13 bases lay in between. The CDR3 consists of 13 residues. For the CDR3, the DNA is TGTGCCAGCAGTAACTGGGCCCCCGATGAGCAGTTCTTC. Its protein is CASSNWAPDEQFF.

J is TRBJ2-1 and V is TRBV11-2, with 13 bases matching TRBD2. V was clipped by 5 bases and J by 1 base; unmatched bases: 5. This CDR3 comprises 17 residues. In germline, CDR1 is SGHAT, CDR2 FQNNGV. For the CDR3, the DNA is TGTGCCAGCAGCCACAGGACTAGCGGGGGTTCCTACAATGAGCAGTTCTTC. Residues: CASSHRTSGGSYNEQFF.

V is TRBV7-3 and J is TRBJ2-3; 9 bases map to TRBD2. The CDR3 is made up of 13 amino acids. Germline V lookup: CDR1 SGHTA, CDR2 FQGTGA. Germline trimming cut 4 bases from V and 5 bases from J; bases unmatched to any gene: 1. The CDR3 spells CASSWTSEDTQYF. The DNA of the CDR3 is TGTGCCAGCAGCTGGACTAGCGAAGATACGCAGTATTTT.